This T cell receptor (beta chain) was recovered during a study of blood T cell repertoires in COVID-19. For the study at large: Sites across the United States, Italy and Spain contributed samples from acute and convalescent COVID-19. The analysed material was cDNA or gDNA that came from T cells, B-cell-depleted T cells, or PBMCs.

CDR1 is KGHDR and CDR2 is SFDVKD in the germline V gene. The CDR3 is 14 residues long. Trimming shortened V by 4 bases and J by 3 bases, and 12 bases separated the two germline ends. Authors' methods: Estimates of nucleated cell counts were drawn from the amplification of reference gene primers. The assay was immunoSEQ multiplex PCR, and TCRdb's table has in-frame clones only and misses some. The DNA was the basis for D and trimming; V, J and clone size are from that table. This table has 150,000 to 200,000 clones, around 87% appearing once. The sequence derives from a man between 18 and 35 years old with active or convalescent COVID-19. The J gene is TRBJ2-7, the V gene TRBV24-1, with D maybe TRBD1 (5 bases). Sequencing was performed on peripheral blood. The CDR3 here is CATSETDDSYEQYF. The CDR3 coding sequence is TGTGCCACCAGTGAAACCGACGACAGCTACGAGCAGTACTTC.